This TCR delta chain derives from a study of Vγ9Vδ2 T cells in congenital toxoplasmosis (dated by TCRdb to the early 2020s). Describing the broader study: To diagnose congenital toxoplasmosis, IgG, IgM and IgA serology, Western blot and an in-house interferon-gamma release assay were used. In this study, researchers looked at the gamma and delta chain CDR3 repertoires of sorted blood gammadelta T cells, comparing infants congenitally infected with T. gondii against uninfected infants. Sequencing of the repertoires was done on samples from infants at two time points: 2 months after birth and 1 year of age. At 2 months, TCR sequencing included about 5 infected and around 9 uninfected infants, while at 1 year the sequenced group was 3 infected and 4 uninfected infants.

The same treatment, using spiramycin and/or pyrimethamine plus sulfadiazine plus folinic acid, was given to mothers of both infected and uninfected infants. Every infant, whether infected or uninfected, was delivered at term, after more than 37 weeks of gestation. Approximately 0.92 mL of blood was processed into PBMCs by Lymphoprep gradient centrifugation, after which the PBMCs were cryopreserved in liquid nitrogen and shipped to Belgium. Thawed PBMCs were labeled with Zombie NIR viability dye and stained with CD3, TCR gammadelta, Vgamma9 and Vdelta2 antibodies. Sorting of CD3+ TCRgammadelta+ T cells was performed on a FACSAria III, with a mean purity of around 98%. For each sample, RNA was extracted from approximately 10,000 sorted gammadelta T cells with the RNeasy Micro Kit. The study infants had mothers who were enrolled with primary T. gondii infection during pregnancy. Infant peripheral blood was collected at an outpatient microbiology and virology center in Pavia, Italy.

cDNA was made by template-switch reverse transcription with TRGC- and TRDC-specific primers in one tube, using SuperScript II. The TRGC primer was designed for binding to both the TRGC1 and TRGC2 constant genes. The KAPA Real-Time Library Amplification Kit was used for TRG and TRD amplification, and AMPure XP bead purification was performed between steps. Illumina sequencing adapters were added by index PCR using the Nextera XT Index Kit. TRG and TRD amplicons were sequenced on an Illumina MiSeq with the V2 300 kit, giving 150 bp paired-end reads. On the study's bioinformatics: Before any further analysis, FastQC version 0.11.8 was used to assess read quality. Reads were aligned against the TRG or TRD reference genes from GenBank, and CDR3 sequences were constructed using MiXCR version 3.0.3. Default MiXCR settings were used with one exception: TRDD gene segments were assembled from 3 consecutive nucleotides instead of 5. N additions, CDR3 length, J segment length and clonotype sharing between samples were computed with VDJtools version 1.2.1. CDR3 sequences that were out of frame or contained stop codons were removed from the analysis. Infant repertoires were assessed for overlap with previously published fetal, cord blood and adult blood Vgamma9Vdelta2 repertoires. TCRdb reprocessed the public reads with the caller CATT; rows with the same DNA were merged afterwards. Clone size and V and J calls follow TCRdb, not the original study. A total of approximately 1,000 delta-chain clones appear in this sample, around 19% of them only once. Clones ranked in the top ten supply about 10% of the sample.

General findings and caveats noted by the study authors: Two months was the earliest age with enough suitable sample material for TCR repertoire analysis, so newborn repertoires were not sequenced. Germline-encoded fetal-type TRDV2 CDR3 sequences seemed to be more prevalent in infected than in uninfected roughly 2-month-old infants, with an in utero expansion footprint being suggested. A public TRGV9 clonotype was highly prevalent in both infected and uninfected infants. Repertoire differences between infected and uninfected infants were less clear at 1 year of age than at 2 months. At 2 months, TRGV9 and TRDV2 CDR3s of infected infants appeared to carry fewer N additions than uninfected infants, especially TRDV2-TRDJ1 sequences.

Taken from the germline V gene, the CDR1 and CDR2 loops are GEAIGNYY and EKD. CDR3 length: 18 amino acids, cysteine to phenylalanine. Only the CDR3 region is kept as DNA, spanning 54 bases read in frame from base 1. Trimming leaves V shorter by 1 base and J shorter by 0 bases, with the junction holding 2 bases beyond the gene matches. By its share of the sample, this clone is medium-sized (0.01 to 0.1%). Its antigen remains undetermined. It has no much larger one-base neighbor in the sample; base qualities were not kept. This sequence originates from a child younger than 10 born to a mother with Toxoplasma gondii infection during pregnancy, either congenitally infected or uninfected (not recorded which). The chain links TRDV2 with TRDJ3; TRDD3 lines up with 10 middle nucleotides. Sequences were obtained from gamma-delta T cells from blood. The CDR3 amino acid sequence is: CACDTGGYDSWDTRQMFF. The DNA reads TGTGCCTGTGACACAGGGGGATACGACTCCTGGGACACCCGACAGATGTTTTTC.